The 2 T cell receptor beta chains below all came from one sample that was sequenced in a study of human T cells and chemical hapten exposure. TCRdb analysed the RACE reads with MiXCR anew, one entry per CDR3 protein. The sample has more than 300,000 distinct CDR3 sequences; around 5.5% are singletons. Time point noted: pre-sensitization, week 0. The treatment here: therapeutic diphenylcyclopropenone sensitization with weekly scalp DPC. The sequences come from whole blood, collected in connection with sensitization to the hapten diphenylcyclopropenone (DPC). These receptors all stem from a woman under 30 with alopecia areata. Some clones in this sample may be carry-over from other donors' samples.

A few counts support this clonotype. The CDR3 protein is CATSQAGSTGELFF. The CDR3 nucleotides read TGTGCCACCTCCCAAGCAGGGTCCACCGGGGAGCTGTTTTTT. This chain joins TRBV24-1 and TRBJ2-2; weak D call: TRBD1 (5 bases). CDR1 and CDR2 (germline): KGHDR, SFDVKD. Trimming took off 9 bases at V and 4 bases at J, with 14 bases between the two ends. The CDR3 consists of 14 residues.

This clonotype was recorded a few times. The CDR3 is CASRRQELSDGYTF. CDR3 DNA sequence: TGTGCCAGCAGACGACAGGAGTTGTCCGATGGCTACACCTTC. This chain connects TRBV12-3 or TRBV12-4 to TRBJ1-2; the D gene is possibly TRBD1 (6 bases). V shed 6 bases and J shed 6 bases, with 17 bases lying between them. The CDR3 has 14 residues.